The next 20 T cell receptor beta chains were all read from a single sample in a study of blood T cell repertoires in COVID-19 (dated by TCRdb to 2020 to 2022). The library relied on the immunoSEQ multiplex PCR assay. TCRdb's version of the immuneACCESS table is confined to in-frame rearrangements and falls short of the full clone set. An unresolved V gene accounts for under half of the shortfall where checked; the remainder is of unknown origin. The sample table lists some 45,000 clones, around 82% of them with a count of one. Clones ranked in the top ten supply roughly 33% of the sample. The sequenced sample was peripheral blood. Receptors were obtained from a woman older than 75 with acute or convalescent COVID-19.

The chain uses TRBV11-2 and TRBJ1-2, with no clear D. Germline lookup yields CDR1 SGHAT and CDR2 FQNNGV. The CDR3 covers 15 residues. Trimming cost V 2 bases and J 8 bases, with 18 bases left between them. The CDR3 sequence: CASSLRRVGGDGYTF. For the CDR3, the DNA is TGTGCCAGCAGCTTAAGAAGGGTTGGAGGTGACGGCTACACCTTC.

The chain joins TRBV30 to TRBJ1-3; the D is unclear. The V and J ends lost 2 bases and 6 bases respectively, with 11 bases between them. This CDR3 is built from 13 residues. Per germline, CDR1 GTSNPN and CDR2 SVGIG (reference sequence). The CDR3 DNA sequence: TGTGCCTGGAGTCGGGTTTCGGCAAACACCATATATTTT. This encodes CAWSRVSANTIYF. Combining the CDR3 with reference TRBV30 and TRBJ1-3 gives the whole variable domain SQTIHQWPATLVQPVGSPLSLECTVEGTSNPNLYWYRQAAGRGLQLLFYSVGIGQISSEVPQNLSASRPQDRQFILSSKKLLLSDSGFYLCAWSRVSANTIYFGEGSWLTVV.

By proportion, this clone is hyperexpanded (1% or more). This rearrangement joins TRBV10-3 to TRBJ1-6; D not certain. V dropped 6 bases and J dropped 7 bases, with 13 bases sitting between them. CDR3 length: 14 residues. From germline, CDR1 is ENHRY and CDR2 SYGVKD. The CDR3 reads CAISVGDPNSPLHF. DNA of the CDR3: TGTGCCATCAGCGTCGGGGATCCAAATTCACCCCTCCACTTT.

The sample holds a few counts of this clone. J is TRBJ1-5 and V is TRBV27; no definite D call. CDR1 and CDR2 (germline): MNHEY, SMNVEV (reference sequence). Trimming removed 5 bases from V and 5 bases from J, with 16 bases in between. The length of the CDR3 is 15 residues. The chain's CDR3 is CASSRTAQPYQPQHF. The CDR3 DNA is TGTGCCAGCAGTCGGACTGCTCAACCTTATCAGCCCCAGCATTTT.

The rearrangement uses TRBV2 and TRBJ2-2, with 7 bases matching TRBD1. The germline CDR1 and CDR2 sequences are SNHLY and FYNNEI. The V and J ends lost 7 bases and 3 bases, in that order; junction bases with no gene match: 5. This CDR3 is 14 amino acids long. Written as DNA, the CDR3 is TGTGCCAGCAAGGGTCAGGGGGACACCGGGGAGCTGTTTTTT. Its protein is CASKGQGDTGELFF. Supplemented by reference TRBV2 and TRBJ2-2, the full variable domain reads EPEVTQTPSHQVTQMGQEVILRCVPISNHLYFYWYRQILGQKVEFLVSFYNNEISEKSEIFDDQFSVERPDGSNFTLKIRSTKLEDSAMYFCASKGQGDTGELFFGEGSRLTVL.

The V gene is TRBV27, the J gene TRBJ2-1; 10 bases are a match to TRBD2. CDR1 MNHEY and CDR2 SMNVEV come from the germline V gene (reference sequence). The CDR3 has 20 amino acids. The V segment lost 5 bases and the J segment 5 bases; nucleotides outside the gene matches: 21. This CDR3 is CASSPPRGGLARQNNNEQFF. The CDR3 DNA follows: TGTGCCAGCAGTCCTCCACGGGGGGGACTAGCGAGACAAAACAACAATGAGCAGTTCTTC.

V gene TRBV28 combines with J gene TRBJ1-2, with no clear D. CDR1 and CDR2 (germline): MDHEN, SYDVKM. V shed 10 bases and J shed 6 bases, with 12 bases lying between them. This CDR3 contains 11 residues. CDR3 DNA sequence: TGTGCCATCGGTGGTTTGGATGGCTACACCTTC. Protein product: CAIGGLDGYTF.

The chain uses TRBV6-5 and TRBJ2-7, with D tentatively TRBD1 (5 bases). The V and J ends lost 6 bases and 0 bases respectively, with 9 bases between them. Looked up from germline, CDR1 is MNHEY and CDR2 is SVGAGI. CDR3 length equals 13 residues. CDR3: CASRQAVSYEQYF. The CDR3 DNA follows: TGTGCCAGCAGACAGGCGGTCTCCTACGAGCAGTACTTC.

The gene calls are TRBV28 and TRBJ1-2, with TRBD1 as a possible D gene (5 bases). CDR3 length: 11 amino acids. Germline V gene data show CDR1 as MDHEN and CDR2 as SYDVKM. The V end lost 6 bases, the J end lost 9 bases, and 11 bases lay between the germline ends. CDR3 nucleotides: TGTGCCAGCAGAATCAGGGCCCGCTACACCTTC. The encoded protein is CASRIRARYTF.

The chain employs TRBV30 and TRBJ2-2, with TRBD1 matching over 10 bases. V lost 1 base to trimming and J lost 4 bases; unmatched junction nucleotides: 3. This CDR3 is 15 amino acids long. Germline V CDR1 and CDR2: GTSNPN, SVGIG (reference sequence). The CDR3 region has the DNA TGTGCCTGGAGTGCGGGACAGGGGTCCACCGGGGAGCTGTTTTTT. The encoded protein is CAWSAGQGSTGELFF.

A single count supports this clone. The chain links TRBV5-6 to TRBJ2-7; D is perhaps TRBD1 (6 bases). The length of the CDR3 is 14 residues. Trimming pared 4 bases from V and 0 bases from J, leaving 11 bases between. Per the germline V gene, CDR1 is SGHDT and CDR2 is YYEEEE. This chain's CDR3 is CASSPLGASYEQYF. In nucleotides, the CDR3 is TGTGCCAGCAGCCCTTTGGGGGCCTCCTACGAGCAGTACTTC.

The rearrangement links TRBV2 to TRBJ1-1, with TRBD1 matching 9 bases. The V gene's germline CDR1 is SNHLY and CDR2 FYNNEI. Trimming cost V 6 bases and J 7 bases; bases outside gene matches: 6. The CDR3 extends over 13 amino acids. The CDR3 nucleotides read TGTGCCAGCAGAGTAGACAGGGGGGGTGAAGCTTTCTTT. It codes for CASRVDRGGEAFF.

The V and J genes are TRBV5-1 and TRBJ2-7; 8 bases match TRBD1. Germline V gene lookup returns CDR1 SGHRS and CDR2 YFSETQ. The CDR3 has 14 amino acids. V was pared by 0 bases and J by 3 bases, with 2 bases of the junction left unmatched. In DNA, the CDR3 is TGCGCCAGCAGCTTGGGGGACAGGAACTACGAGCAGTACTTC. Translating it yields CASSLGDRNYEQYF.

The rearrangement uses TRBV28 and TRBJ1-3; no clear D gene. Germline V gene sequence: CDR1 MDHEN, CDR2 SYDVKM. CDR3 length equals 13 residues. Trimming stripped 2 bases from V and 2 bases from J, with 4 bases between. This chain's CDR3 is CASSLGAGNTIYF. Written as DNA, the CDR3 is TGTGCCAGCAGTTTAGGAGCTGGAAACACCATATATTTT.

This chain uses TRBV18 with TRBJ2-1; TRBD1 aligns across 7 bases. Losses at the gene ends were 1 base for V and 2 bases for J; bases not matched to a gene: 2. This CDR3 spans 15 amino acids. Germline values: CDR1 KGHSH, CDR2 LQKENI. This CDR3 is CASSPHTGAYNEQFF. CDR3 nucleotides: TGTGCCAGCTCACCACACACAGGGGCCTACAATGAGCAGTTCTTC.

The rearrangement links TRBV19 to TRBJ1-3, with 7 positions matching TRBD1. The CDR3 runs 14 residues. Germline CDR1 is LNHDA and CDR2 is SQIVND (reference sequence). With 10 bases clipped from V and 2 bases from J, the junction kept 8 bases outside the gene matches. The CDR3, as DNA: TGTGCCACTAAACCGACAGGGACTGGAAACACCATATATTTT. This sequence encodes CATKPTGTGNTIYF.

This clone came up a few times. The CDR3: CASSLVGVNEQFF. CDR3 DNA: TGCGCCAGCAGCTTGGTCGGGGTGAATGAGCAGTTCTTC. This chain links TRBV5-1 with TRBJ2-1; maybe TRBD2 (5 bases). This CDR3 has 13 residues. V was cut by 0 bases and J by 7 bases, with 8 bases left in between. Germline V lookup: CDR1 SGHRS, CDR2 YFSETQ. The full variable domain, with the rest looked up from reference TRBV5-1 and TRBJ2-1, is KAGVTQTPRYLIKTRGQQVTLSCSPISGHRSVSWYQQTPGQGLQFLFEYFSETQRNKGNFPGRFSGRQFSNSRSEMNVSTLELGDSALYLCASSLVGVNEQFFGPGTRLTVL.

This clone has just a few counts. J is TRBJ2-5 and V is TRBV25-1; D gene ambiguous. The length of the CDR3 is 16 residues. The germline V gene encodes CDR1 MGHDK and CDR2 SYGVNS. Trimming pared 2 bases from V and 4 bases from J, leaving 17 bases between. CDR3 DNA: TGTGCCAGCAGTGAACTCCGCGACCGTCGAGGAGAGACCCAGTACTTC. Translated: CASSELRDRRGETQYF.

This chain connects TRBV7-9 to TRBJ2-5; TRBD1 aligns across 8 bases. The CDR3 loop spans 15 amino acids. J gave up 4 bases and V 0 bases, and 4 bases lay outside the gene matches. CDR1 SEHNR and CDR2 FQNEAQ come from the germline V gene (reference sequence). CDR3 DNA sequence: TGTGCCAGCAGCTTAGCCCTCCAGGGGGCAGAGACCCAGTACTTC. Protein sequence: CASSLALQGAETQYF.

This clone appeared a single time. CDR3 sequence reads: CASSLTLEPQYF. As DNA, the CDR3 is TGTGCCAGCAGCTTAACACTAGAGCCGCAGTATTTT. This chain joins TRBV7-2 and TRBJ2-3, with TRBD2 as a possible D gene (5 bases). The CDR3 runs 12 residues. The V and J ends lost 2 bases and 10 bases respectively, with 10 bases between them. Germline V gene data show CDR1 as SGHTA and CDR2 as FQGNSA. The variable domain in full, with the rest retrieved from reference TRBV7-2 and TRBJ2-3, is GAGVSQSPSNKVTEKGKDVELRCDPISGHTALYWYRQSLGQGLEFLIYFQGNSAPDKSGLPSDRFSAERTGGSVSTLTIQRTQQEDSAVYLCASSLTLEPQYFGPGTRLTVL.